Each of the 9 T cell receptor beta chains below was sequenced from the same sample in a study of T cells after posttransplantation cyclophosphamide. Clones were sequenced by immunoSEQ multiplex PCR, and TCRdb holds only the in-frame ones, with some missing. Altogether about 9,100 clones are present, around 87% being singletons, with the ten largest covering around a quarter. Sampled 1 year posttransplant, controls received myeloablative marrow transplants, methotrexate and a calcineurin inhibitor. This specimen was PBMCs, taken after an allogeneic stem cell transplant with a calcineurin inhibitor and methotrexate. Receptor source: a young adult male patient who received an allogeneic stem cell transplant from an unrelated donor, was CMV-positive, and had no GVHD. Some T cells here may be from the graft donor.

V usage is TRBV15 and J usage is TRBJ1-1; 11 bases agree with TRBD1. CDR1 is LNHNV and CDR2 is YYDKDF in the germline V gene (reference sequence). The CDR3 is made up of 16 amino acids. V was clipped by 3 bases and J by 4 bases; unmatched bases: 7. The CDR3 nucleotides read TGTGCCACCAGCAGGGGCTCCGGGACAGGGGGCACTGAAGCTTTCTTT. Its protein product is CATSRGSGTGGTEAFF.

This clone was observed a single time. The chain joins TRBV2 to TRBJ1-1; TRBD1 is a possible D gene (5 bases). Germline V gives CDR1 SNHLY, CDR2 FYNNEI. Trimming shortened V by 4 bases and J by 8 bases, and 14 bases separated the two germline ends. The CDR3 consists of 13 residues. Written as DNA, the CDR3 is TGTGCCAGCAGTGGCGACAGACTTAAGGAAGCTTTCTTT. Protein sequence: CASSGDRLKEAFF.

This clone was seen once. V usage is TRBV27 and J usage is TRBJ2-1; 10 nucleotides agree with TRBD2. Germline V gives CDR1 MNHEY, CDR2 SMNVEV (reference sequence). Trimming cost V 7 bases and J 7 bases; bases outside gene matches: 10. The CDR3 is 15 amino acids. In DNA, the CDR3 is TGTGCCAGCACGACGGCTAGCGGGAGTAGGAATGAGCAGTTCTTC. It yields the protein CASTTASGSRNEQFF.

V usage is TRBV7-8 and J usage is TRBJ2-7; D unclear. This CDR3 contains 11 residues. Germline assignment: CDR1 SGHVS and CDR2 FQNEAQ. The V end was cut by 5 bases, the J end by 7 bases, with 9 bases between. The CDR3 DNA reads as TGTGCCAGCAGCCCTCGACTGGAGCAGTACGTC. Its protein is CASSPRLEQYV.

This chain joins TRBV4-2 and TRBJ2-1; maybe TRBD2 (6 bases). The germline CDR1 and CDR2 sequences are LGHNA and YNFKEQ. This CDR3 comprises 15 residues. Trimming stripped 0 bases from V and 8 bases from J, with 14 bases between. CDR3 nucleotides: TGTGCCAGCAGCCAAGAAGGACGGGAGTTCGATGAGCAGTTCTTC. Its translation is CASSQEGREFDEQFF.

The rearrangement uses TRBV5-1 and TRBJ2-5; D ambiguous. Germline CDR1 SGHRS, CDR2 YFSETQ. The germline V and J ends were trimmed by 3 bases and 0 bases, with 9 bases remaining between them. The CDR3 contains 14 residues. The CDR3 is CASSSHLYQETQYF. The CDR3 nucleotides read TGCGCCAGCAGCTCACATTTGTACCAAGAGACCCAGTACTTC.

The chain is built from TRBV27 and TRBJ2-1, with 8 bases aligning to TRBD1. V trimming: 8 bases; J trimming: 0 bases; junction bases outside the gene matches: 6. CDR1 is MNHEY, CDR2 SMNVEV, per germline (reference sequence). The CDR3 length is 15 residues. CDR3 residues: CASGNRGSSYNEQFF. CDR3 nucleotide sequence: TGTGCCAGCGGGAACAGGGGGAGCTCCTACAATGAGCAGTTCTTC.

The chain employs TRBV6-6 and TRBJ2-5; tentatively, D is TRBD1 (6 bases). This CDR3 has 13 residues. The germline V gene encodes CDR1 MNHNY and CDR2 SVGAGI (reference sequence). Trimming pared 8 bases from V and 2 bases from J, leaving 12 bases between. The chain's CDR3 is CASGRGQQETQYF. The CDR3 nucleotides read TGTGCCAGCGGGCGAGGACAGCAAGAGACCCAGTACTTC.

V usage is TRBV28 and J usage is TRBJ1-1; tentative D call: TRBD1 (5 bases). The CDR3 is made up of 18 amino acids. Trimming removed 5 bases from V and 1 base from J, with 23 bases in between. Germline values: CDR1 MDHEN, CDR2 SYDVKM. CDR3 in DNA: TGTGCCAGCAGTCCCCCCCCCGGGACTAGGAGGAAGAACACTGAAGCTTTCTTT. This encodes CASSPPPGTRRKNTEAFF.